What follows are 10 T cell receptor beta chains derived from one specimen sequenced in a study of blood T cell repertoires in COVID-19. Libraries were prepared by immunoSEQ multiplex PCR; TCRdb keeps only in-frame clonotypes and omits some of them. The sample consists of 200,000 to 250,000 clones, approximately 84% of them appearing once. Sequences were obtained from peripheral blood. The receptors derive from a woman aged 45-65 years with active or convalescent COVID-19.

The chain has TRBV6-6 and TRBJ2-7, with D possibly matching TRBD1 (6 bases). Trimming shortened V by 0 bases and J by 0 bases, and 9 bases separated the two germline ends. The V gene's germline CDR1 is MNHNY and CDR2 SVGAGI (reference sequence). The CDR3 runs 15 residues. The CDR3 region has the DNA TGTGCCAGCAGTTACTCTACCAGGGGCTCCTACGAGCAGTACGTC. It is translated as CASSYSTRGSYEQYV.

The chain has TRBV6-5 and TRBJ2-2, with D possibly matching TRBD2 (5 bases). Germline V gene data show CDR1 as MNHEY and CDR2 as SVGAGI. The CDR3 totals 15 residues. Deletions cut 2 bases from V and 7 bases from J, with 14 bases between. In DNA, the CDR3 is TGTGCCAGCAGTTACGGCGTTAGCGCCGGCGGGGAGCTGTTTTTT. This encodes CASSYGVSAGGELFF.

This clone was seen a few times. The CDR3 nucleotides are TGTGCCAGTAGTATCCGCCCGGCACCCTTGAGGGGCTACACCTTC. Translation gives CASSIRPAPLRGYTF. The chain employs TRBV19 and TRBJ1-2; D is ambiguous. CDR1 is LNHDA and CDR2 is SQIVND in the germline V gene (reference sequence). With 3 bases removed from V and 8 bases from J, the gap between germline ends came to 19 bases. The CDR3 spans 15 residues.

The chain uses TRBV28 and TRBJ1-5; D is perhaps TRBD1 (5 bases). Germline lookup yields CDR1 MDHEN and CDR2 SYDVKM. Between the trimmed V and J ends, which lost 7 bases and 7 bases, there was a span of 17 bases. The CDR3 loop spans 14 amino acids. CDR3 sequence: CASTPRQGRQPQHF. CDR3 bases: TGTGCCAGCACCCCTCGGCAGGGCAGACAGCCCCAGCATTTT.

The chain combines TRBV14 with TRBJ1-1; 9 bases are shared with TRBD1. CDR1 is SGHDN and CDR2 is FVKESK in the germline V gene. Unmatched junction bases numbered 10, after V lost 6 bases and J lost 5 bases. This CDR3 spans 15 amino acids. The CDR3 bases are TGTGCCAGCAGACTTACAGGGGGCGCGGCTACTGAAGCTTTCTTT. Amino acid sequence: CASRLTGGAATEAFF. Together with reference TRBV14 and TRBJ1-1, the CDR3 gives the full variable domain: EAGVTQFPSHSVIEKGQTVTLRCDPISGHDNLYWYRRVMGKEIKFLLHFVKESKQDESGMPNNRFLAERTGGTYSTLKVQPAELEDSGVYFCASRLTGGAATEAFFGQGTRLTVV.

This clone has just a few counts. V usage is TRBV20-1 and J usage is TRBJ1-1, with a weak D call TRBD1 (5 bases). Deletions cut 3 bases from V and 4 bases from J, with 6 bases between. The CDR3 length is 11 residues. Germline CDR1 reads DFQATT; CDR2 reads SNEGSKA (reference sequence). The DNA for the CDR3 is TGCAGTGCTAGCCAGGGCACTGAAGCTTTCTTT. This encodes CSASQGTEAFF.

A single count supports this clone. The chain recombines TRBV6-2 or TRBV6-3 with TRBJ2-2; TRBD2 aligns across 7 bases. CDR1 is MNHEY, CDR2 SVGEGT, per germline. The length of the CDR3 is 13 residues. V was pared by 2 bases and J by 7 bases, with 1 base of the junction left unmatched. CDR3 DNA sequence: TGTGCCAGCAGTTACGGGGGGGTCGGGGAGCTGTTTTTT. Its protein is CASSYGGVGELFF.

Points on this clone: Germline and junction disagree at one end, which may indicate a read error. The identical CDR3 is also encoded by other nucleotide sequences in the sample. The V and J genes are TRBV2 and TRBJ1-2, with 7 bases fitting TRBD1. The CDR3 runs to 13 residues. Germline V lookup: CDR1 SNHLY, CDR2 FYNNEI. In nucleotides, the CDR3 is TGTGCCAGCAGTCCGACAGGGAACTATGGCTACACCTTT. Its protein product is CASSPTGNYGYTF.

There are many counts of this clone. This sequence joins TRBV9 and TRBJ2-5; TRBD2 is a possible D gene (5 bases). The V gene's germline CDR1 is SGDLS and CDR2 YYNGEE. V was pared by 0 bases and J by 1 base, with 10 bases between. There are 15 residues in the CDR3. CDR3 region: CASSVGHGSQETQYF. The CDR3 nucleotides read TGTGCCAGCAGCGTAGGACATGGGAGCCAAGAGACCCAGTACTTC.

DNA of the CDR3: TGTGCCAGCAGCTTGATTCCCGGGACAGTAACTGAAAAACTGTTTTTT. The encoded protein is CASSLIPGTVTEKLFF. This chain uses TRBV5-5 with TRBJ1-4; 7 bases match TRBD1. V was pared by 1 base and J by 7 bases, with 10 bases of the junction left unmatched. Germline CDR1 reads SGHKS; CDR2 reads YYEKEE (reference sequence). This CDR3 comprises 16 residues.